Below, 9 T cell receptor beta chains from the same sample are listed, as sequenced in a study of T cell repertoires in cytomegalovirus infection (dated 2019 in TCRdb). Sequencing used an Illumina HiSeq 1500. The raw public data were reprocessed by TCRdb itself: fastp quality trimming at Q25, MiXCR clonotype calling, in-frame beta chains only. CDR3 protein sequences are deduplicated, and each keeps its most common genes and DNA. This sample gives 680,000 or so distinct CDR3 sequences in total; 35% of them show up just once. Jointly, the top ten make up 2.8% of the sample. Sequencing input: PBMCs. These receptors all come from a human donor in good health (CMV status not recorded). Some clones in this sample may be carry-over from other donors' samples.

The chain has TRBV25-1 and TRBJ1-1; 7 bases match TRBD1. CDR3 length: 17 residues. The junction had 15 bases not matched to a gene; V was cut back by 3 bases and J by 5 bases. The germline V gene has CDR1 MGHDK and CDR2 SYGVNS. The CDR3 is CASSEEDRASGRTEAFF. CDR3 DNA sequence: TGTGCCAGCAGTGAGGAAGACAGGGCGTCGGGTAGAACTGAAGCTTTCTTT. The full variable domain, with the rest looked up from reference TRBV25-1 and TRBJ1-1, is EADIYQTPRYLVIGTGKKITLECSQTMGHDKMYWYQQDPGMELHLIHYSYGVNSTEKGDLSSESTVSRIRTEHFPLTLESARPSHTSQYLCASSEEDRASGRTEAFFGQGTRLTVV.

The chain links TRBV4-1 to TRBJ2-3, with TRBD1 as a possible D gene (6 bases). This CDR3 is 15 amino acids long. The germline V and J ends were trimmed by 2 bases and 0 bases, with 9 bases remaining between them. Germline V gene data show CDR1 as MGHRA and CDR2 as YSYEKL. The CDR3 sequence: CASSQPTGSTDTQYF. The CDR3 DNA reads as TGCGCCAGCAGCCAACCAACAGGGAGCACAGATACGCAGTATTTT.

V and J are TRBV6-6 and TRBJ1-1; 8 nucleotides align to TRBD1. After removal of 6 bases from V and 5 bases from J, the junction contained 11 bases not matched to a gene. There are 15 residues in the CDR3. CDR1 and CDR2 from the germline V gene are MNHNY and SVGAGI (reference sequence). CDR3: CASSRGQGLITEAFF. The CDR3 DNA reads as TGTGCCAGCAGCCGAGGACAGGGACTAATTACTGAAGCTTTCTTT.

V gene TRBV10-3 combines with J gene TRBJ2-1, with 7 bases identical to TRBD2. This CDR3 region has 18 residues. Germline V CDR1 and CDR2: ENHRY, SYGVKD. J lost 0 bases, V lost 0 bases, and 8 bases had no gene match. The CDR3 spells CAISESWEGPSSYNEQFF. CDR3 sequence (DNA): TGTGCCATCAGTGAGTCTTGGGAGGGCCCAAGCTCCTACAATGAGCAGTTCTTC.

The chain couples TRBV7-6 to TRBJ1-5; D call uncertain. CDR1 and CDR2 from the germline V gene are SGHVS and FNYEAQ. Trimming shortened V by 4 bases and J by 9 bases, and 13 bases separated the two germline ends. This CDR3 region has 13 residues. The CDR3 region has the DNA TGTGCCAGCAGCTCCCGACCTCAATCGCCCCAGCATTTT. As protein: CASSSRPQSPQHF.

The chain couples TRBV20-1 to TRBJ2-7; 7 bases match TRBD1. Trimming at V came to 4 bases and at J to 2 bases, leaving 8 bases not matched to a gene. The CDR3 totals 14 residues. CDR1 and CDR2 (germline): DFQATT, SNEGSKA (reference sequence). The CDR3 DNA reads as TGCAGTGCTACCAACAGGGGAGAGGCCTACGAGCAGTACTTC. Encoded protein: CSATNRGEAYEQYF.

This clonotype was seen many times. The chain carries TRBV6-5 and TRBJ2-5; 7 bases align to TRBD1. This CDR3 contains 15 residues. Germline trimming cut 1 base from V and 1 base from J; bases unmatched to any gene: 3. Germline V gives CDR1 MNHEY, CDR2 SVGAGI. This CDR3 is CASSYLRTGQETQYF. DNA of the CDR3: TGTGCCAGCAGTTACTTAAGGACAGGCCAAGAGACCCAGTACTTC.

This clonotype showed up many times. The rearrangement links TRBV7-2 to TRBJ1-1; 11 positions agree with TRBD1. Trimming cost V 5 bases and J 4 bases; bases outside gene matches: 9. This CDR3 is built from 16 residues. The germline V gene encodes CDR1 SGHTA and CDR2 FQGNSA. CDR3 sequence: CASSAYAGTGGTEAFF. In DNA form, the CDR3 reads TGTGCCAGCAGCGCTTACGCCGGGACAGGGGGCACTGAAGCTTTCTTT.

Only a few counts were recorded for this clonotype. The V and J genes are TRBV4-1 and TRBJ2-6, with 9 bases that match TRBD1. With 1 base clipped from V and 2 bases from J, the junction kept 0 bases outside the gene matches. Per the germline V gene, CDR1 is MGHRA and CDR2 is YSYEKL. The CDR3 extends over 16 amino acids. The CDR3 region has the DNA TGCGCCAGCAGCCAAGGGACAGGGGCTGGGGCCAACGTCCTGACTTTC. It yields the protein CASSQGTGAGANVLTF.